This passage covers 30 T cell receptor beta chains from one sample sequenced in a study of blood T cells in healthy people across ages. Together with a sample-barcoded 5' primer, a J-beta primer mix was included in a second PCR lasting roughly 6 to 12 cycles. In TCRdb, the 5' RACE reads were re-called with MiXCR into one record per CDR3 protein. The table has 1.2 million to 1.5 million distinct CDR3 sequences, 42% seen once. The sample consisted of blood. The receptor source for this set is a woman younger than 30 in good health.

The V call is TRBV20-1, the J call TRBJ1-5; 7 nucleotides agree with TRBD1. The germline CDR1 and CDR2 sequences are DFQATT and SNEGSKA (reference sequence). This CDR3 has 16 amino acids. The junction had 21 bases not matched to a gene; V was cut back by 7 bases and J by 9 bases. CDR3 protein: CSGLREGGGPTGPQHF. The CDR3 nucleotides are TGCAGTGGACTGCGCGAGGGAGGGGGCCCTACGGGGCCCCAGCATTTT.

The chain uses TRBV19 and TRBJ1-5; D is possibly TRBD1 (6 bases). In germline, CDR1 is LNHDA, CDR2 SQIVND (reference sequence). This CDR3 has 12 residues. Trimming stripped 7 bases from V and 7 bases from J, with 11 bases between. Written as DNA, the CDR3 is TGTGCCAGTACCACAGGGTACCAGCCCCAGCATTTT. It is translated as CASTTGYQPQHF.

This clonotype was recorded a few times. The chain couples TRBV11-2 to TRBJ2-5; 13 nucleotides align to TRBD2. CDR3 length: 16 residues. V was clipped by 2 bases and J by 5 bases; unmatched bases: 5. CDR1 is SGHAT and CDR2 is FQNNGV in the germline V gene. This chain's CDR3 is CASSLRTSGSSETQYF. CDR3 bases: TGTGCCAGCAGCTTAAGGACTAGCGGGAGTTCGGAGACCCAGTACTTC.

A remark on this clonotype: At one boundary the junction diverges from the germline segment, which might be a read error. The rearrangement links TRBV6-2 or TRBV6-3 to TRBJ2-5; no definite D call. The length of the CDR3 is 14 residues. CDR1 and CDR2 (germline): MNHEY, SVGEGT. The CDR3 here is CASSDSETQETQYF. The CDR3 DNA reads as TGTGCCAGCAGTGACTCGGAGACACAAGAGACCCAGTACTTC.

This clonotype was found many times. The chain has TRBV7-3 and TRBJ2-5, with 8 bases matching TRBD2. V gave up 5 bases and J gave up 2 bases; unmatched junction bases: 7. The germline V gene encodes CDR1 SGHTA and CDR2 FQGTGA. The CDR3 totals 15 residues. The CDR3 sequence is CASSPTSGPQETQYF. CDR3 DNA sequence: TGTGCCAGCAGCCCAACTAGCGGACCTCAAGAGACCCAGTACTTC. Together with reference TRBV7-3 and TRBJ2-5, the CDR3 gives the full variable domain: GAGVSQTPSNKVTEKGKYVELRCDPISGHTALYWYRQSLGQGPEFLIYFQGTGAADDSGLPNDRFFAVRPEGSVSTLKIQRTERGDSAVYLCASSPTSGPQETQYFGPGTRLLVL.

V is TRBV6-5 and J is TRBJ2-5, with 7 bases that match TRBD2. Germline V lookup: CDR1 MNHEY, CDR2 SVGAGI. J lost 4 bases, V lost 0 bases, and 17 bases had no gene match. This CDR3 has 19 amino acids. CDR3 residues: CASSYSLMPGAGVSETQYF. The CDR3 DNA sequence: TGTGCCAGCAGTTACTCGTTAATGCCAGGCGCGGGGGTTTCAGAGACCCAGTACTTC.

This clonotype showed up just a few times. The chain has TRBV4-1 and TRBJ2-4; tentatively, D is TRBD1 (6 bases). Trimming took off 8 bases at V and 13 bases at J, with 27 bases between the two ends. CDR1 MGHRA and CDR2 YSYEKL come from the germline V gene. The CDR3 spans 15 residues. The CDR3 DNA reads TGCGCCAGCTGCCGGGTTTCCGGGACAAGGCCAGAGCAGTACTTC. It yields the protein CASCRVSGTRPEQYF.

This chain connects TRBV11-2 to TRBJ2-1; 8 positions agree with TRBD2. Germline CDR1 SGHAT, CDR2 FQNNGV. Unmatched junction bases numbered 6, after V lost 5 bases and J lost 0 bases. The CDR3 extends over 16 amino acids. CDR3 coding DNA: TGTGCCAGCAGCCATCCGGGGGGGAACTCCTACAATGAGCAGTTCTTC. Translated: CASSHPGGNSYNEQFF.

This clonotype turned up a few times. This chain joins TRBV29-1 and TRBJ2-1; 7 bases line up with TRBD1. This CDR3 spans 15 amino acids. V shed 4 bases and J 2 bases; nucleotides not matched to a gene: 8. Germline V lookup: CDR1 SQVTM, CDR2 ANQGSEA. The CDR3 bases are TGCAGCGTTGCAGGGGGAACTAAAACCTACAATGAGCAGTTCTTC. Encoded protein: CSVAGGTKTYNEQFF.

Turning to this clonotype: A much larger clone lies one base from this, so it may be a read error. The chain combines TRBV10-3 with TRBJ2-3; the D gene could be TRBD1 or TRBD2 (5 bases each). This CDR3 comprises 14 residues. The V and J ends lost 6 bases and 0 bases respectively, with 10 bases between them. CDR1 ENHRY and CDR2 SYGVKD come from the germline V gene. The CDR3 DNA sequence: TGTGCCATCAGCCCGGGACGGAGCACAGATACGCAGTATTTT. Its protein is CAISPGRSTDTQYF.

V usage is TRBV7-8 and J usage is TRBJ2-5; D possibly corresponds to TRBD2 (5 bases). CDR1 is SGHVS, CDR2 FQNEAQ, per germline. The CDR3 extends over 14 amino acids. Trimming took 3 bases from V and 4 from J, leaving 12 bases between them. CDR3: CASSLDLALETQYF. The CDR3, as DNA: TGTGCCAGCAGCTTGGATCTAGCATTAGAGACCCAGTACTTC.

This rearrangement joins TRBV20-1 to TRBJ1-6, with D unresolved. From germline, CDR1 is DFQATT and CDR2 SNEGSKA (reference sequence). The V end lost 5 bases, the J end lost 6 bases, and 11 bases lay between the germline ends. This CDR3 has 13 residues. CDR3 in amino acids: CSASPDPNSPLHF. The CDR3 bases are TGCAGTGCTTCACCAGACCCTAATTCACCCCTCCACTTT.

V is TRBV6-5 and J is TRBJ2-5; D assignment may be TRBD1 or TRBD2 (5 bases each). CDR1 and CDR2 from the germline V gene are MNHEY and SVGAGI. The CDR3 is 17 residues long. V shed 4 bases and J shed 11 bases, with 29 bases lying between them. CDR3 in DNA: TGTGCCAGCAGTTCCCAGACCAGATCTGGCCCAATAGGGGAGCAGTACTTC. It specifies CASSSQTRSGPIGEQYF.

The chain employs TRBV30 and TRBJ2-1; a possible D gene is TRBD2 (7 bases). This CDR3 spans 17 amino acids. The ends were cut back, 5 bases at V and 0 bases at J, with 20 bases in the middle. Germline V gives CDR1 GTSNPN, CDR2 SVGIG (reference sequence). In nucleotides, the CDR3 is TGTGCCTGGGGGGGGGGCTCAAAGAGGAGCTCCTACAATGAGCAGTTCTTC. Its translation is CAWGGGSKRSSYNEQFF.

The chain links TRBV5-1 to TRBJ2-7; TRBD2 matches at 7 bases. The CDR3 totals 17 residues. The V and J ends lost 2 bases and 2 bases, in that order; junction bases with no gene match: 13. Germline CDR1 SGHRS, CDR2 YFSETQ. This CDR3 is CASSLNLGSSGTYEQYF. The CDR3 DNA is TGCGCCAGCAGCTTAAACCTAGGCTCTAGCGGAACCTACGAGCAGTACTTC.

CDR3 region: CASSVDVQETQYF. As DNA, the CDR3 is TGTGCCAGCAGCGTAGACGTACAAGAGACCCAGTACTTC. V is TRBV9 and J is TRBJ2-5; D is undetermined. V shed 0 bases and J shed 2 bases, with 5 bases lying between them. The CDR3 totals 13 residues. CDR1 and CDR2 from the germline V gene are SGDLS and YYNGEE.

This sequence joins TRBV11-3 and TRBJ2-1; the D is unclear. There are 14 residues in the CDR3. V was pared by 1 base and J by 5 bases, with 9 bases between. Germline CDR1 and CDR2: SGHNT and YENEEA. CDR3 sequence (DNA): TGTGCCAGCAGCTTAGGGGGATGGGACAATGAGCAGTTCTTC. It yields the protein CASSLGGWDNEQFF.

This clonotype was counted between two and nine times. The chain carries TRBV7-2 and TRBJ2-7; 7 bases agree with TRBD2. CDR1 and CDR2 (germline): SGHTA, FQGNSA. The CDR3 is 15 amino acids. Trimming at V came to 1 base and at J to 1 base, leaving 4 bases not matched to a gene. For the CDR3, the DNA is TGTGCCAGCAGCTTAGGGAGCGGGATTTCCTACGAGCAGTACTTC. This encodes CASSLGSGISYEQYF. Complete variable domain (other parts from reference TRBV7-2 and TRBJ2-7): GAGVSQSPSNKVTEKGKDVELRCDPISGHTALYWYRQSLGQGLEFLIYFQGNSAPDKSGLPSDRFSAERTGGSVSTLTIQRTQQEDSAVYLCASSLGSGISYEQYFGPGTRLTVT.

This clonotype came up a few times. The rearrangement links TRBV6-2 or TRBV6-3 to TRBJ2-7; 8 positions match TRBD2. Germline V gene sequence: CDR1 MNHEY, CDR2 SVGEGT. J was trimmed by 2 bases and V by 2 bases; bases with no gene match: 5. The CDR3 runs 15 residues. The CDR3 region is CASSYERENTYEQYF. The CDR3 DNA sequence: TGTGCCAGCAGTTACGAGCGGGAGAACACCTACGAGCAGTACTTC.

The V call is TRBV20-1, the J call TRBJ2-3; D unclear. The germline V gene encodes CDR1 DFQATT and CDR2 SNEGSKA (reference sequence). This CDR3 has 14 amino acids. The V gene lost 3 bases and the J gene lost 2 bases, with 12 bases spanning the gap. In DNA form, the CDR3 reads TGCAGTGCTAGTCGAGAGAGCTACACAGATACGCAGTATTTT. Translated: CSASRESYTDTQYF.

CDR3 in amino acids: CASSLGLLAREETQYF. CDR3 nucleotides: TGTGCCAGCAGTTTAGGGTTACTCGCCCGGGAAGAGACCCAGTACTTC. The rearrangement links TRBV28 to TRBJ2-5, with unresolved D. Trimming left V 2 bases short and J 3 bases short, with 16 bases between. Germline V gives CDR1 MDHEN, CDR2 SYDVKM. CDR3 length: 16 amino acids.

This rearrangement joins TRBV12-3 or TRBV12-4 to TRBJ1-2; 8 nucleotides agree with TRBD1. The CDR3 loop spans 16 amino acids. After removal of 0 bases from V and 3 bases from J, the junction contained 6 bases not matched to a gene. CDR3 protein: CASSLATGGGYYGYTF. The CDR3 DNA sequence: TGTGCCAGCAGTTTAGCAACAGGGGGAGGATACTATGGCTACACCTTC.

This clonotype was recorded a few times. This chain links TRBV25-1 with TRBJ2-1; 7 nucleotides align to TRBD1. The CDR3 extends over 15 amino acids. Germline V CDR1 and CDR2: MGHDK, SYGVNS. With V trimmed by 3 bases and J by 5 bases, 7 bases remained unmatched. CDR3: CASSEERQGNNEQFF. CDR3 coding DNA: TGTGCCAGCAGTGAGGAACGACAGGGTAACAATGAGCAGTTCTTC.

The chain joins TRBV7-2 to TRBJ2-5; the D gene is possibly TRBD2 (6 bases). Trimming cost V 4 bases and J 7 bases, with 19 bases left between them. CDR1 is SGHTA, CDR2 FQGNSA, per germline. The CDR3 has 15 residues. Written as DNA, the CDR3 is TGTGCCAGCAGCTGGGGGGTCGGCCCCGGGGGGACCCAGTACTTC. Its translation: CASSWGVGPGGTQYF.

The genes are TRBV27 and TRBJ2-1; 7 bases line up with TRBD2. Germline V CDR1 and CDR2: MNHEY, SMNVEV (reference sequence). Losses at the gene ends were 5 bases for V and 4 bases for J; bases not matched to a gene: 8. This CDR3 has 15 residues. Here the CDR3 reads CASSPREAFYNEQFF. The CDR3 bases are TGTGCCAGCAGTCCTCGGGAGGCATTTTACAATGAGCAGTTCTTC.

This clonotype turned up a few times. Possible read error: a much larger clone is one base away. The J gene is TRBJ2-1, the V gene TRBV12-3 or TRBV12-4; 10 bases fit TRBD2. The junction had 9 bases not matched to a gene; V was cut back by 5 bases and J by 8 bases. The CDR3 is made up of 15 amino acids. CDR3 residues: CASSRQAGGPHEQFF. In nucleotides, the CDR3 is TGTGCCAGCAGTCGGCAAGCGGGAGGGCCGCATGAGCAGTTCTTC.

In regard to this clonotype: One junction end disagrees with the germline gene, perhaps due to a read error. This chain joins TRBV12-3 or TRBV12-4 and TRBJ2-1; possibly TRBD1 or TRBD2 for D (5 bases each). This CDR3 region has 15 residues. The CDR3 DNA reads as TGTGCCACCAAGAGGGGCGGGTACTCCGACAATGAGCAGTTCTTC. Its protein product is CATKRGGYSDNEQFF.

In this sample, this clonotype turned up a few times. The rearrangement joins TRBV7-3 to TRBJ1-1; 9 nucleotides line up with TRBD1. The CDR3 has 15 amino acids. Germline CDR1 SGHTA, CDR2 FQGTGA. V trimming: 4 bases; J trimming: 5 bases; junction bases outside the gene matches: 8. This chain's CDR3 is CASSYDTGGGTEAFF. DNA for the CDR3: TGTGCCAGCAGCTACGACACAGGGGGCGGAACTGAAGCTTTCTTT.

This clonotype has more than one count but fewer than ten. CDR3 protein: CASSVDRGISYEQYF. The CDR3 region has the DNA TGTGCCAGCAGTGTGGACAGGGGGATATCCTACGAGCAGTACTTC. The V gene is TRBV6-1, the J gene TRBJ2-7, with 10 bases that match TRBD1. Germline V lookup: CDR1 MNHNS, CDR2 SASEGT. The CDR3 extends over 15 amino acids. The J segment lost 1 base and the V segment lost 4 bases, leaving 4 bases of the junction unmatched.

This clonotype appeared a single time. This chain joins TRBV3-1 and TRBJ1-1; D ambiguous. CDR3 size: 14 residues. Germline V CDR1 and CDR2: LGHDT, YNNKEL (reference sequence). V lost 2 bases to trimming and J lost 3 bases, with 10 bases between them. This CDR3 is CASSQPGSDTEAFF. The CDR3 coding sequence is TGTGCCAGCAGCCAACCGGGTTCGGACACTGAAGCTTTCTTT.